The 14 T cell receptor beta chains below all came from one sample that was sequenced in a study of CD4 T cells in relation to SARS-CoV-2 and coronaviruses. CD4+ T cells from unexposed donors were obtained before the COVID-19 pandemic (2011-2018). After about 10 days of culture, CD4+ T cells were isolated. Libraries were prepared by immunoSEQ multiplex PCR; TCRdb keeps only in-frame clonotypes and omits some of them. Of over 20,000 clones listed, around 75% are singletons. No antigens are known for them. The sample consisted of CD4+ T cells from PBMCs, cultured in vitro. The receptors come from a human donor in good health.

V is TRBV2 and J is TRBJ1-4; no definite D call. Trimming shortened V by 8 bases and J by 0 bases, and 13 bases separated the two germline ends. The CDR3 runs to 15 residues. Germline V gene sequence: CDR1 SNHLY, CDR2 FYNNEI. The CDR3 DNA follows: TGTGCCAGCCTTAAGGGAAAGGCAACTAATGAAAAACTGTTTTTT. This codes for CASLKGKATNEKLFF.

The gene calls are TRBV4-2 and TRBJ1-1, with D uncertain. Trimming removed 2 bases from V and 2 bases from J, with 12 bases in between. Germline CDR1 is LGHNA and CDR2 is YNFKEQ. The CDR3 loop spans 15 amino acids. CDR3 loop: CASSQRPRANTEAFF. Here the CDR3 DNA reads TGTGCCAGCAGCCAAAGGCCGAGGGCCAACACTGAAGCTTTCTTT.

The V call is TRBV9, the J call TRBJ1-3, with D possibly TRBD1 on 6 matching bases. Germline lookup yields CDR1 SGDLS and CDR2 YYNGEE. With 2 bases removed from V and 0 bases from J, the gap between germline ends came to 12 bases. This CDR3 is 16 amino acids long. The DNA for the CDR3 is TGTGCCAGCAGCGTCGGACAGAGAATCTCTGGAAACACCATATATTTT. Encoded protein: CASSVGQRISGNTIYF.

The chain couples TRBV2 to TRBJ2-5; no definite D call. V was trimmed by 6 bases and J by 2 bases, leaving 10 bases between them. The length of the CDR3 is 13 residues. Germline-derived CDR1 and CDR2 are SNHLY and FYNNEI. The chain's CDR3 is CASSGDGQETQYF. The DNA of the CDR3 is TGTGCCAGCAGCGGAGACGGACAAGAGACCCAGTACTTC.

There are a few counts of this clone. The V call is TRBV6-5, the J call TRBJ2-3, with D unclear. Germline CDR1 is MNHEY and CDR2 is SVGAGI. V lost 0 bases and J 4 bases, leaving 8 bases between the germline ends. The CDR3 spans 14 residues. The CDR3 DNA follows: TGTGCCAGCAGTTACTCCACGAAATCAGATACGCAGTATTTT. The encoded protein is CASSYSTKSDTQYF.

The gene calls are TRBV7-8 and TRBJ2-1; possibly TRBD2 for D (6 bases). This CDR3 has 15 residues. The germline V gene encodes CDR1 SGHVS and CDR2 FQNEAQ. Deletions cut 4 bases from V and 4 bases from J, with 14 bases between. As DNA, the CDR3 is TGTGCCAGCAGCTCCTCGGGAGCGGCATACAATGAGCAGTTCTTC. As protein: CASSSSGAAYNEQFF.

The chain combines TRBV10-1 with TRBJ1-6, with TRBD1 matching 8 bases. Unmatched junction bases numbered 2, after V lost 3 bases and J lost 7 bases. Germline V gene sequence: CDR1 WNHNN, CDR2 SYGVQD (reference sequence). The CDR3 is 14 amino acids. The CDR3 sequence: CASSEGQGNSPLHF. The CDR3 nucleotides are TGCGCCAGCAGTGAAGGACAGGGAAATTCACCCCTCCACTTT.

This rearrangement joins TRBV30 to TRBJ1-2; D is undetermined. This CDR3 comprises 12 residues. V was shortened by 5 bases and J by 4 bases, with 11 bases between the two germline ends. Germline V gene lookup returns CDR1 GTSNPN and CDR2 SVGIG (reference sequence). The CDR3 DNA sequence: TGTGCCTGGGACTCCGGAACCTATGGCTACACCTTC. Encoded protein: CAWDSGTYGYTF.

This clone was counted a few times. The CDR3 nucleotides read TGCGCCAGCAGCCTGGACTTCCAGGGCTCTGGAAACACCATATATTTT. Its translation is CASSLDFQGSGNTIYF. The V call is TRBV5-1, the J call TRBJ1-3; D possibly corresponds to TRBD1 (5 bases). The V end was cut by 4 bases, the J end by 0 bases, with 14 bases between. CDR1 is SGHRS, CDR2 YFSETQ, per germline. The CDR3 is made up of 16 amino acids.

CDR3 region: CASRLGGGDTIYF. DNA for the CDR3: TGTGCCAGCAGACTGGGGGGGGGAGACACCATATATTTT. This rearrangement joins TRBV6-5 to TRBJ1-3, with D tentatively TRBD1 (5 bases). Looked up from germline, CDR1 is MNHEY and CDR2 is SVGAGI. The CDR3 is made up of 13 amino acids. V was clipped by 6 bases and J by 8 bases, with 14 bases between them.

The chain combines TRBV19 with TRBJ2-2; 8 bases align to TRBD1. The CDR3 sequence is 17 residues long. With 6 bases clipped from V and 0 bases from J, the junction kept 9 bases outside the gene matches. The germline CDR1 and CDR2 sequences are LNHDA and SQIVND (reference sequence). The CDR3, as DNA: TGTGCCAGTAGCCGGGAATTACAGGGGGCGAACACCGGGGAGCTGTTTTTT. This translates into CASSRELQGANTGELFF.

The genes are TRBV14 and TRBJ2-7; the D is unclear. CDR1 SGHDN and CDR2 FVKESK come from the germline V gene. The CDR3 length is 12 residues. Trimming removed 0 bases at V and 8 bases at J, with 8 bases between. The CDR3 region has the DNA TGTGCCAGCAGCCAAGATTACGGGCAGCAGTACTTC. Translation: CASSQDYGQQYF.

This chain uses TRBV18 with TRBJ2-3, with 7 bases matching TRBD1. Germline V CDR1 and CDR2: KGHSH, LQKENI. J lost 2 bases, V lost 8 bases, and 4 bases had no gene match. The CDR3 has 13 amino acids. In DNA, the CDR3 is TGTGCCAGCGGGACAGCGATCACAGATACGCAGTATTTT. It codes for CASGTAITDTQYF.

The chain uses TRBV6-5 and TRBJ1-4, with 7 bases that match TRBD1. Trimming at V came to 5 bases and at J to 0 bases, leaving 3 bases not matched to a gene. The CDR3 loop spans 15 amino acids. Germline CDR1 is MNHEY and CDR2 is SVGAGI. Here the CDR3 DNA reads TGTGCCAGCAGTCAGGGGGGCGCAACTAATGAAAAACTGTTTTTT. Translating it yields CASSQGGATNEKLFF.